This T cell receptor (beta chain) appears in the sequencing data of a study of T cell changes during pregnancy in multiple sclerosis. TCRdb's copy holds only in-frame clones and misses some; the assay was immunoSEQ multiplex PCR. This table holds 35,000 to 45,000 clones, about 90% found once. Sequencing was performed on CD4+ T cells from peripheral blood mononuclear cells, taken after pregnancy. The clonotype was recovered from a female donor in good health, enrolled as a control in a pregnancy study.

For the CDR3, the DNA is TGTGCCAGCAGCCAGAGAGAATTCGGCTACACCTTC. It encodes CASSQREFGYTF. The V gene is TRBV4-2, the J gene TRBJ1-2; D gene unclear. CDR3 length: 12 amino acids. The germline CDR1 and CDR2 sequences are LGHNA and YNFKEQ. V lost 3 bases and J 8 bases, leaving 10 bases between the germline ends.